This TCR beta chain was observed in a study of radiotherapy plus CTLA-4 blockade in lung cancer. Study in general: Objective responses were observed in less than 20% of patients, and disease control was achieved by roughly 30%. Study outcomes and limitations: With interferon-beta, early dynamics of blood T cell clones were reported to best predict response.

To note about this clone: Its antigen remains unknown.

The method was immunoSEQ multiplex PCR; TCRdb's version includes in-frame clones alone and lacks a portion of them. Of 100,000 to 150,000 clones listed, roughly 80% are singletons. Sequenced here: peripheral blood, sampled from a patient treated with radiotherapy plus ipilimumab. This clonotype was obtained from a human donor with non-small cell lung cancer who had a partial response to radiotherapy plus ipilimumab.

The CDR3 DNA reads TGTGCCAGCAGAGGAGAGGATGGGAACAGGGGTCCGTACAATGAGCAGTTCTTC. Amino acid sequence: CASRGEDGNRGPYNEQFF. The chain links TRBV7-9 to TRBJ2-1; TRBD1 agrees at 7 bases. V shed 6 bases, J shed 4 bases, and the junction held 18 bases outside the gene matches. Germline V gene sequence: CDR1 SEHNR, CDR2 FQNEAQ (reference sequence). This CDR3 is 18 amino acids long.